The rows below give T cell receptor beta chains drawn from one sample of a study of blood T cell repertoires in COVID-19. Repertoires were generated with immunoSEQ multiplex PCR, while TCRdb's copy carries only in-frame clones and drops some. The sample lists about 110,000 clones, approximately 84% occurring once. Sample: peripheral blood. The receptors shown here come from a man aged 50-60 years with acute or convalescent COVID-19. The CDR3 runs from the conserved cysteine through the conserved F or W. A D gene is named only where the DNA matches it firmly. The size field is filled for only some rows; it gives once, few, many or a size class.

j_call clone_size v_call d_call cdr3_aa cdr3_nt
TRBJ1-2 - TRBV7-9 - CASSLPLYRQANYGYTF TGTGCCAGCAGCCTCCCCCTATATAGACAGGCTAACTATGGCTACACCTTC
TRBJ1-6 - TRBV7-8 TRBD1 CASSFWTGSSYNSPLHF TGTGCCAGCAGCTTTTGGACAGGGAGCTCCTATAATTCACCCCTCCACTTT
TRBJ2-1 - TRBV3-1/TRBV3-2 TRBD2 CASSQAGDLNEQFF TGTGCCAGCAGCCAGGCGGGGGATCTCAATGAGCAGTTCTTC
TRBJ1-3 - TRBV19 - CASSRPPERASNTIYF TGTGCCAGTAGTCGGCCCCCTGAACGAGCGTCAAACACCATATATTTT
TRBJ2-3 - TRBV18 - CASSPRSSSTDTQYF TGTGCCAGCTCGCCAAGAAGCTCTAGCACAGATACGCAGTATTTT
TRBJ1-5 - TRBV3-1/TRBV3-2 TRBD1 CASSQAGTGNNQPQHF TGTGCCAGCAGCCAAGCCGGGACAGGTAACAATCAGCCCCAGCATTTT
TRBJ1-2 - TRBV27 - CASSDPTGNGYTF TGTGCCAGCAGTGACCCTACAGGGAATGGCTACACCTTC
TRBJ2-1 - TRBV11-2 TRBD2 CASSRTSGGLYNEQFF TGTGCCAGCAGCCGGACTAGCGGGGGACTCTACAATGAGCAGTTCTTC
TRBJ1-2 - TRBV6-5 TRBD1 CASRPGTGTKGYTF TGTGCCAGCAGACCCGGGACAGGGACAAAGGGCTACACCTTC
TRBJ2-3 - TRBV2 - CASHRGASTDTQYF TGTGCCAGCCACCGCGGTGCTAGCACAGATACGCAGTATTTT
TRBJ1-6 - TRBV14 - CASSQDDYGSSYNSPLHF TGTGCCAGCAGCCAAGACGACTACGGGAGCTCCTATAATTCACCCCTCCACTTT
TRBJ2-7 - TRBV6-1 TRBD2 CASSEKVAGAYEQYF TGTGCCAGCAGTGAAAAGGTAGCGGGGGCCTACGAGCAGTACTTC
TRBJ1-3 few TRBV13 - CASSPRGSLNTIYF TGTGCCAGCAGCCCAAGGGGGTCCTTAAACACCATATATTTT
TRBJ1-5 - TRBV10-1 - CASSAGGPDQPQHF TGCGCCAGCAGTGCAGGAGGGCCCGATCAGCCCCAGCATTTT
TRBJ2-3 - TRBV19 - CASSIGRGSTDTQYF TGTGCCAGTAGTATCGGCAGGGGCTCCACAGATACGCAGTATTTT
TRBJ1-4 few TRBV7-6 TRBD1 CASSPTGTGREKLFF TGTGCCAGCAGCCCTACCGGGACAGGGCGGGAAAAACTGTTTTTT
TRBJ1-1 - TRBV10-3 TRBD1 CAISVSGTGEAEAFF TGTGCCATCAGTGTTTCCGGGACAGGGGAGGCTGAAGCTTTCTTT
TRBJ2-7 - TRBV28 - CASRGPGLLPYEQYF TGTGCCAGCAGGGGACCGGGACTTCTTCCCTACGAGCAGTACTTC
TRBJ2-1 - TRBV5-1 TRBD1 CASSGTGDHEQFF TGCGCCAGCAGCGGGACAGGGGACCATGAGCAGTTCTTC
TRBJ2-3 - TRBV7-8 - CASSLDLNRGTDTQYF TGTGCCAGCAGCTTAGATCTGAACAGGGGCACAGATACGCAGTATTTT
TRBJ1-1 - TRBV3-1/TRBV3-2 TRBD1 CASSQGRGLGTEAFF TGTGCCAGCAGCCAAGGTAGGGGGCTCGGAACTGAAGCTTTCTTT
TRBJ1-2 - TRBV2 TRBD1 CASRDRGGYTF TGTGCCAGCAGGGACAGGGGTGGCTACACCTTC
TRBJ1-2 - TRBV5-1 TRBD1 CASSLGQVAVNYGYTF TGCGCCAGCAGCCTGGGACAGGTCGCCGTTAACTATGGCTACACCTTC
TRBJ2-2 - TRBV7-9 TRBD1 CASSLWTGDTGELFF TGTGCCAGCAGCCTATGGACAGGGGACACCGGGGAGCTGTTTTTT
TRBJ2-1 - TRBV5-1 TRBD2 CASSLGGGTYNEQFF TGCGCCAGCAGCCTAGGCGGGGGAACGTACAATGAGCAGTTCTTC
TRBJ1-6 - TRBV5-1 TRBD1 CASRGDRGNSPLHF TGCGCCAGCAGGGGGGACAGGGGAAATTCACCCCTCCACTTT
TRBJ1-4 - TRBV23-1 - CASRQSNGELFF TGCGCCAGCAGGCAATCGAATGGAGAACTGTTTTTT
TRBJ2-7 - TRBV5-4 TRBD2 CASSLGTGLVRYEQYF TGTGCCAGCAGCTTGGGTACGGGACTAGTGAGGTACGAGCAGTACTTC
TRBJ1-4 - TRBV9 TRBD1 CASSVARGPNEKLFF TGTGCCAGCAGCGTAGCTAGGGGGCCTAATGAAAAACTGTTTTTT
TRBJ1-1 - TRBV7-8 - CASSPPGGMNTEAFF TGTGCCAGCAGCCCTCCCGGGGGGATGAACACTGAAGCTTTCTTT
TRBJ1-5 - TRBV24-1 TRBD1 CATSEHNRGRGNQPQHF TGTGCCACCAGTGAACACAACAGGGGGCGAGGAAATCAGCCCCAGCATTTT
TRBJ2-7 few TRBV6-6 TRBD1 CASTLSGQGSEQYF TGTGCCAGCACCCTATCGGGACAGGGGTCCGAGCAGTACTTC
TRBJ2-2 - TRBV9 TRBD2 CASSPRQASGGLGELFF TGTGCCAGCAGCCCGAGGCAGGCTAGCGGGGGGCTCGGGGAGCTGTTTTTT
TRBJ1-1 - TRBV19 - CASSTPGKAFF TGTGCCAGTAGTACCCCAGGGAAAGCTTTCTTT
TRBJ1-1 - TRBV5-1 TRBD1 CASSPDVQGIYTEAFF TGCGCCAGCAGCCCAGACGTACAGGGGATCTACACTGAAGCTTTCTTT
TRBJ2-7 - TRBV2 - CASSEAGQPYEQYF TGTGCCAGCAGTGAAGCGGGCCAACCCTACGAGCAGTACTTC
TRBJ1-6 - TRBV19 TRBD1 CASSTTGGRDSPLHF TGTGCCAGTAGTACGACAGGGGGCCGGGATTCACCCCTCCACTTT
TRBJ2-5 few TRBV3-1/TRBV3-2 TRBD1 CASSQRQGTPQETQYF TGTGCCAGCAGCCAAAGACAGGGGACTCCCCAAGAGACCCAGTACTTC
TRBJ1-5 few TRBV18 TRBD1 CASSPLDRGSGQPQHF TGTGCCAGCTCACCCTTGGACAGGGGGTCGGGTCAGCCCCAGCATTTT
TRBJ1-2 - TRBV14 - CASSQERAGYGYTF TGTGCCAGCAGCCAAGAGCGGGCAGGCTATGGCTACACCTTC
TRBJ1-5 few TRBV19 - CASSQAGDQPQHF TGTGCCAGTAGTCAGGCCGGGGATCAGCCCCAGCATTTT
TRBJ2-3 once TRBV5-1 - CASSLRGSLIDTQYF TGCGCCAGCAGCTTACGAGGATCCTTAATAGATACGCAGTATTTT
TRBJ1-4 - TRBV5-6 TRBD1 CASSLGGQGLNEKLFF TGTGCCAGCAGCTTGGGAGGACAGGGACTTAATGAAAAACTGTTTTTT
TRBJ1-4 - TRBV3-1/TRBV3-2 - CASSQTHTGTGEKLFF TGTGCCAGCAGCCAGACCCATACAGGGACCGGAGAAAAACTGTTTTTT
TRBJ2-3 - TRBV3-1/TRBV3-2 - CASRAGSTDTQYF TGTGCCAGCAGGGCGGGCTCGACAGATACGCAGTATTTT
TRBJ1-1 - TRBV7-8 - CASSLAQNTEAFF TGTGCCAGCAGCCTAGCCCAGAACACTGAAGCTTTCTTT
TRBJ1-1 - TRBV4-2 - CASSQVKTGTTKTEAFF TGTGCCAGCAGCCAAGTAAAAACCGGGACAACGAAGACTGAAGCTTTCTTT
TRBJ1-2 - TRBV5-8 - CASSPWGENGYTF TGTGCCAGCAGCCCTTGGGGGGAAAATGGCTACACCTTC
TRBJ1-5 - TRBV28 - CASSHPPRTERNQPQHF TGTGCCAGCTCCCACCCTCCCCGGACAGAAAGGAATCAGCCCCAGCATTTT
TRBJ2-7 - TRBV11-3 TRBD1 CASSFAGTGGEYEQYF TGTGCCAGCAGCTTCGCTGGGACAGGGGGCGAATACGAGCAGTACTTC
TRBJ1-5 few TRBV5-6 - CASSLAQANQPQHF TGTGCCAGCAGCTTGGCACAGGCCAATCAGCCCCAGCATTTT
TRBJ2-7 - TRBV28 - CASSFSGALYEQYF TGTGCCAGCAGTTTTAGTGGGGCCCTCTACGAGCAGTACTTC
TRBJ1-4 - TRBV2 TRBD1 CASSPDREQEKLFF TGTGCCAGCAGTCCGGACAGGGAGCAGGAAAAACTGTTTTTT
TRBJ2-3 few TRBV4-1 TRBD2 CASSHPLAGGPSPTDTQYF TGCGCCAGCAGCCACCCCCTAGCGGGGGGGCCCAGCCCCACAGATACGCAGTATTTT